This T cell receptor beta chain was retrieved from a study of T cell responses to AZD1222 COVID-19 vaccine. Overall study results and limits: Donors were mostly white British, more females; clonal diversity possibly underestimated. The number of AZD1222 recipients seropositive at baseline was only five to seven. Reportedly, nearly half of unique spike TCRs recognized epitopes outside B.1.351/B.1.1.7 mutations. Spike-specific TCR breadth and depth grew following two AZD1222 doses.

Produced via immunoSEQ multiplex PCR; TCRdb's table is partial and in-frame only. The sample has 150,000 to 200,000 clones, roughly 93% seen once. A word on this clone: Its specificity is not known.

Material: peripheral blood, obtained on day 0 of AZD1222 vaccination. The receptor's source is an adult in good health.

The CDR3 sequence: CASSMMGHGDYGYTF. The CDR3 DNA is TGTGCCAGTAGTATGATGGGCCATGGGGACTATGGCTACACCTTC. V and J are TRBV19 and TRBJ1-2; D gene unclear. From germline, CDR1 is LNHDA and CDR2 SQIVND (reference sequence). This CDR3 contains 15 residues. V was cut by 3 bases and J by 3 bases, with 14 bases left in between.